This entry lists 5 T cell receptor beta chains sequenced from one sample in a study of T cell changes during pregnancy in multiple sclerosis. Profiling relied on immunoSEQ multiplex PCR, and the TCRdb table lists in-frame clones only, not all of them. This table holds roughly 100,000 clones, approximately 89% found once. Material: peripheral blood, obtained after pregnancy. All receptors come from a female donor with multiple sclerosis, enrolled in a pregnancy study.

The chain employs TRBV9 and TRBJ2-2; weak D call: TRBD2 (6 bases). The germline gives CDR1 SGDLS, CDR2 YYNGEE. The CDR3 totals 16 residues. V was cut by 0 bases and J by 4 bases, with 13 bases left in between. DNA of the CDR3: TGTGCCAGCAGCGTAGTCGCAGGAGGGCTCACCGGGGAGCTGTTTTTT. It specifies CASSVVAGGLTGELFF.

The V call is TRBV15, the J call TRBJ2-7; maybe TRBD2 (5 bases). V was clipped by 0 bases and J by 4 bases, with 22 bases between them. The CDR3 consists of 18 residues. CDR1 and CDR2 from the germline V gene are LNHNV and YYDKDF (reference sequence). As DNA, the CDR3 is TGTGCCACCAGCAGAGAGTTAGGGATCCTTCGGGGATTATACGAGCAGTACTTC. This sequence encodes CATSRELGILRGLYEQYF.

The rearrangement joins TRBV5-1 to TRBJ1-6; 8 bases are a match to TRBD1. V lost 1 base to trimming and J lost 7 bases; unmatched junction nucleotides: 4. There are 15 residues in the CDR3. CDR1 and CDR2 (germline): SGHRS, YFSETQ. The chain's CDR3 is CASSLLQGGNSPLHF. CDR3 DNA: TGCGCCAGCAGCTTGTTACAGGGGGGCAATTCACCCCTCCACTTT.

CDR3 sequence reads: CASSETGTYGYTF. In nucleotides, the CDR3 is TGTGCCAGCAGTGAGACAGGGACCTATGGCTACACCTTC. J is TRBJ1-2 and V is TRBV6-4; TRBD1 aligns across 7 bases. Germline V CDR1 and CDR2: MRHNA, SNTAGT. V lost 3 bases, J lost 4 bases, and 2 bases stayed unmatched. The CDR3 runs 13 residues.

V gene TRBV6-4 combines with J gene TRBJ1-6; maybe TRBD1 (5 bases). Germline V lookup: CDR1 MRHNA, CDR2 SNTAGT. V dropped 0 bases and J dropped 5 bases, with 5 bases sitting between them. The CDR3 has 14 amino acids. The CDR3 loop reads CASSDSRDNSPLHF. The CDR3 DNA is TGTGCCAGCAGTGACTCCAGGGATAATTCACCCCTCCACTTT.